The present entry profiles one TCR beta chain with its context. This sample stems from a study of technical replicates of blood from a handful of donors. TCRdb's table, derived via immunoSEQ multiplex PCR, lists solely in-frame clones and lacks some. In the table there are some 68,000 clones, more than 90% of which are singletons. Trimming removed 5 bases at V and 7 bases at J, with 17 bases between. The germline V gene has CDR1 MDHEN and CDR2 SYDVKM. CDR3 size: 14 residues. Sequenced: T cells isolated from PBMCs. This TCR came from a human donor in good health. The genes are TRBV28 and TRBJ1-2; D unresolved. In nucleotides, the CDR3 is TGTGCCAGCAGTGCGCCGGGAAAAGGTCGTGGCTACACCTTC. The encoded protein is CASSAPGKGRGYTF.